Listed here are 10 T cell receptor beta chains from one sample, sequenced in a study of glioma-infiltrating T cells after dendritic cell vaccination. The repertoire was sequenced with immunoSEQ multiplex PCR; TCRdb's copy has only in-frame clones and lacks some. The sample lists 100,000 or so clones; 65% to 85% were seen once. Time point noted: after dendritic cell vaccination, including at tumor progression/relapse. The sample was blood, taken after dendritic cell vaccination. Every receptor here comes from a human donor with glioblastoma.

The CDR3 nucleotides read TGTGCCAGCAGCTTGGTCGGACAGGGGGAAGAGCAGTACTTC. Its translation is CASSLVGQGEEQYF. This chain links TRBV5-6 with TRBJ2-7; the match to TRBD1 covers 10 bases. Per germline, CDR1 SGHDT and CDR2 YYEEEE. This CDR3 spans 14 amino acids. J was trimmed by 7 bases and V by 0 bases; bases with no gene match: 4.

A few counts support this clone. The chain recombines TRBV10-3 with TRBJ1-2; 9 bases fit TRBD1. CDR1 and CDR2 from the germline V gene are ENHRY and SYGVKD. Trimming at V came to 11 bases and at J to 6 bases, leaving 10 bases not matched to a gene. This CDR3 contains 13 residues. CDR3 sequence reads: CAVLTGGKDGYTF. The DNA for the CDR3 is TGTGCCGTTTTAACAGGGGGCAAGGATGGCTACACCTTC.

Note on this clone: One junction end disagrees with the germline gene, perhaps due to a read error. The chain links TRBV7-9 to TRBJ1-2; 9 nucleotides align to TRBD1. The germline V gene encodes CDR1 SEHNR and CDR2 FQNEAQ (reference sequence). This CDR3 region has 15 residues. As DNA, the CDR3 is TGTGCCAGCAGCCCCGGACAGGGGACTAATTATGGCTACACCTTC. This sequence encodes CASSPGQGTNYGYTF. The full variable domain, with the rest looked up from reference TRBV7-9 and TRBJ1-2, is DTGVSQNPRHKITKRGQNVTFRCDPISEHNRLYWYRQTLGQGPEFLTYFQNEAQLEKSRLLSDRFSAERPKGSFSTLEIQRTEQGDSAMYLCASSPGQGTNYGYTFGSGTRLTVV.

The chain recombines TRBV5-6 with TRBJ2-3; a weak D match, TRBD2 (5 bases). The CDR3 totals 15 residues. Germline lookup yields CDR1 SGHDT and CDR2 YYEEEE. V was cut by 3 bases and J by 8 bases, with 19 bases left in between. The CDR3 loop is CASSSSSTSSGTQYF. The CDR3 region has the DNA TGTGCCAGCAGCTCCTCCTCTACTAGTTCGGGTACGCAGTATTTT.

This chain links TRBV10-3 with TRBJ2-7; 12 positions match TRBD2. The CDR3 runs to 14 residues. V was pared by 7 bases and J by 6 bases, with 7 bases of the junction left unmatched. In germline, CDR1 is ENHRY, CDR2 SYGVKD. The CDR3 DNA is TGTGCCATCACCCCGACTAGCGGGAGTGGCGAGCAGTACTTC. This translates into CAITPTSGSGEQYF.

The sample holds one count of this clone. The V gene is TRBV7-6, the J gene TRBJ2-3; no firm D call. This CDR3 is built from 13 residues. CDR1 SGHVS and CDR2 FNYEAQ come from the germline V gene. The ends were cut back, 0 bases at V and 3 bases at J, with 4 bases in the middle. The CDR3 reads CASSLAPTDTQYF. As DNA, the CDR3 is TGTGCCAGCAGCTTAGCCCCAACAGATACGCAGTATTTT. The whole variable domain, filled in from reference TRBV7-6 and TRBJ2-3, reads GAGVSQSPRYKVTKRGQDVALRCDPISGHVSLYWYRQALGQGPEFLTYFNYEAQQDKSGLPNDRFSAERPEGSISTLTIQRTEQRDSAMYRCASSLAPTDTQYFGPGTRLTVL.

CDR3 in DNA: TGTGCCAGCAGGGAGGGACAGCCAGTATATGAAAAACTGTTTTTT. Its protein product is CASREGQPVYEKLFF. The rearrangement uses TRBV2 and TRBJ1-4; 7 bases fit TRBD1. CDR3 length: 15 residues. V gave up 6 bases and J gave up 6 bases; unmatched junction bases: 10. CDR1 is SNHLY and CDR2 is FYNNEI in the germline V gene.

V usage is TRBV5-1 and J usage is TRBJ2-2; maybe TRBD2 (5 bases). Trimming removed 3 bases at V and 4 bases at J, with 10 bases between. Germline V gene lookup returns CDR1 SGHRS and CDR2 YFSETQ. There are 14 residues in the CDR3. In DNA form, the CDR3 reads TGCGCCAGCAGCTCGGAGGTTTCCACCGGGGAGCTGTTTTTT. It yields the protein CASSSEVSTGELFF.

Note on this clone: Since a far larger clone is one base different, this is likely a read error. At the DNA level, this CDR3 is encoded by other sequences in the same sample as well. CDR3 loop: CASSHASENEQFF. CDR3 DNA sequence: TGTGCCAGCAGCCACGCCAGTGAAAATGAGCAGTTCTTC. This rearrangement joins TRBV4-1 to TRBJ2-1, with D hard to call. The CDR3 length is 13 residues. Germline-derived CDR1 and CDR2 are MGHRA and YSYEKL.

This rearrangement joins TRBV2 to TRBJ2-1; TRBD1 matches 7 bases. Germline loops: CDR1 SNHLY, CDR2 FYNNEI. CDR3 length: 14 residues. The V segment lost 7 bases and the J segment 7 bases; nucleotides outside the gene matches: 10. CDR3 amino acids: CASMRQGVGNEQFF. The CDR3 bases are TGTGCCAGCATGCGGCAGGGGGTTGGGAATGAGCAGTTCTTC.